The clone carrying this T cell receptor (beta chain) was detected ten times or more. The V and J ends lost 2 bases and 5 bases, in that order; junction bases with no gene match: 4. Germline V CDR1 and CDR2: SGHTA, FQGTGA. There are 14 residues in the CDR3. RNA transcripts gave rise to amplified TCR beta CDR3 regions. HTBI primers were employed in a first-round RT-PCR of the TCR CDR3. TCRdb reanalysed the multiplex PCR reads using MiXCR and keeps one entry per CDR3 protein. The table shows 30,000 to 35,000 distinct CDR3 sequences, with around 53% occurring only once. The source of the sample is a study of T cells in Graves' hyperthyroidism and ophthalmopathy.

The sample consisted of blood. This sequence was found in a woman aged 35 to 49 with Graves' ophthalmopathy. V gene TRBV7-3 combines with J gene TRBJ2-3; 7 nucleotides align to TRBD2. CDR3: CASSLGLVRDTQYF. The DNA of the CDR3 is TGTGCCAGCAGCTTAGGACTAGTGAGAGATACGCAGTATTTT.